This TCR beta chain appears in the sequencing data of a study of blood T cell repertoires in COVID-19. Study at large: Acute-phase and convalescent COVID-19 samples originated in the United States, Italy and Spain. The analysed material was cDNA or gDNA that came from T cells, B-cell-depleted T cells, or PBMCs.

Methods used by the authors: It was from reference gene primer amplification that nucleated cell counts were estimated. Sequencing used immunoSEQ multiplex PCR; TCRdb keeps in-frame clones, though not all of them. V and J calls and clone size are given by that table; D and trimming were obtained from the DNA. The sample yields roughly 63,000 clones, around 89% seen once. CDR3 length: 15 amino acids. Germline V gives CDR1 LNHDA, CDR2 SQIVND (reference sequence). V dropped 6 bases and J dropped 0 bases, with 14 bases sitting between them. Sequencing was performed on peripheral blood. The genes are TRBV19 and TRBJ1-2, with a tentative D call TRBD1 (6 bases). This TCR was recovered from a man in his sixties with acute or convalescent COVID-19. The CDR3 spells CASSQDSQPNYGYTF. Here the CDR3 DNA reads TGTGCCAGTAGCCAGGACAGCCAGCCTAACTATGGCTACACCTTC. Full variable domain (remainder filled in from reference TRBV19 and TRBJ1-2): DGGITQSPKYLFRKEGQNVTLSCEQNLNHDAMYWYRQDPGQGLRLIYYSQIVNDFQKGDIAEGYSVSREKKESFPLTVTSAQKNPTAFYLCASSQDSQPNYGYTFGSGTRLTVV.